These 22 T cell receptor beta chains came from one sample sequenced in a study of blood T cells in healthy people across ages (dated by TCRdb to 2013 to 2016). The method behind the library was 5' RACE. Data came from an Illumina HiSeq 2500. The second PCR ran for roughly 6 to 11 cycles and used a J-beta primer mix along with a sample-barcoded 5' primer. TCRdb reworked the public reads: Q25 trimming with fastp, MiXCR clone assembly, productive beta chains retained. Each entry is one CDR3 protein sequence, shown with its most common DNA and genes. Present in this sample are around 1.7 million distinct CDR3 sequences, approximately 28% of which were seen just once. Of the sample, 7% to 9% is held by the ten largest clones. Material for sequencing was blood. The receptor source for this set is a woman aged 25 to 39 in good health.

This clonotype came up many times. The chain joins TRBV7-2 to TRBJ2-1, with 9 bases matching TRBD2. This CDR3 region has 15 residues. The ends lost 4 bases at V and 5 bases at J; junction bases unmatched: 6. Germline CDR1 SGHTA, CDR2 FQGNSA. The CDR3 DNA is TGTGCCAGCAGCTCTTCGGGACTAGCAGACAATGAGCAGTTCTTC. It specifies CASSSSGLADNEQFF.

This clonotype occurred a few times. The chain uses TRBV18 and TRBJ2-1; D unresolved. Germline-derived CDR1 and CDR2 are KGHSH and LQKENI. The CDR3 covers 16 residues. Trimming pared 6 bases from V and 6 bases from J, leaving 21 bases between. The chain's CDR3 is CASSRAGLRSLNEQFF. In DNA form, the CDR3 reads TGTGCCAGCTCTCGAGCCGGGCTCCGATCCCTCAATGAGCAGTTCTTC.

This chain links TRBV5-1 with TRBJ1-3; TRBD2 is a possible D gene (5 bases). TRBJ2-3 explains the end of the DNA better; the J call may be wrong. Per germline, CDR1 SGHRS and CDR2 YFSETQ. The CDR3 runs 15 residues. The chain's CDR3 is CASSPGMTSGGTQYF. The DNA for the CDR3 is TGCGCCAGCAGCCCGGGGATGACAAGCGGTGGGACGCAGTATTTT.

The rearrangement links TRBV4-2 to TRBJ1-2; weak D call: TRBD1 (5 bases). Trimming shortened V by 3 bases and J by 6 bases, and 8 bases separated the two germline ends. The germline V gene has CDR1 LGHNA and CDR2 YNFKEQ. This CDR3 is 12 amino acids long. Here the CDR3 reads CASSQKTDGYTF. CDR3 nucleotides: TGTGCCAGCAGCCAGAAGACAGATGGCTACACCTTC.

This clonotype was seen a handful of times. The rearrangement joins TRBV7-9 to TRBJ2-1; D is uncertain. The CDR3 is made up of 15 amino acids. Germline assignment: CDR1 SEHNR and CDR2 FQNEAQ (reference sequence). Trimming took off 0 bases at V and 6 bases at J, with 12 bases between the two ends. The CDR3: CASSLALGHLNEQFF. CDR3 sequence (DNA): TGTGCCAGCAGCTTAGCGCTTGGCCACCTCAATGAGCAGTTCTTC.

This clonotype was observed a handful of times. The V gene is TRBV29-1, the J gene TRBJ1-5; maybe TRBD1 (5 bases). Per the germline V gene, CDR1 is SQVTM and CDR2 is ANQGSEA. V dropped 6 bases and J dropped 5 bases, with 14 bases sitting between them. The CDR3 is 13 residues long. The CDR3 is CSVSTGAYQPQHF. The CDR3 DNA follows: TGCAGCGTGTCCACAGGCGCTTATCAGCCCCAGCATTTT.

This chain connects TRBV5-1 to TRBJ2-7; unclear D gene. Trimming left V 0 bases short and J 1 base short, with 11 bases between. This CDR3 contains 15 residues. CDR1 and CDR2 (germline): SGHRS, YFSETQ. CDR3 nucleotide sequence: TGCGCCAGCAGCTTGGCCGTGGGAAGGTCCTACGAGCAGTACTTC. Amino acid sequence: CASSLAVGRSYEQYF.

The chain links TRBV18 to TRBJ2-4; D perhaps matches TRBD2 (6 bases). Trimming took 5 bases from V and 13 from J, leaving 21 bases between them. The CDR3 is made up of 14 amino acids. The germline V gene encodes CDR1 KGHSH and CDR2 LQKENI. CDR3 sequence reads: CASSTTGEGTGQYF. In DNA form, the CDR3 reads TGTGCCAGCTCAACTACGGGAGAGGGAACGGGGCAGTACTTC.

The CDR3 reads CAWSVTVNQPQHF. The CDR3 DNA follows: TGTGCCTGGAGTGTGACGGTGAATCAGCCCCAGCATTTT. This rearrangement joins TRBV30 to TRBJ1-5, with D uncertain. Trimming pared 0 bases from V and 4 bases from J, leaving 7 bases between. This CDR3 contains 13 residues. Germline V gene lookup returns CDR1 GTSNPN and CDR2 SVGIG (reference sequence).

This clonotype turned up a few times. This chain links TRBV12-5 with TRBJ1-4; D may be TRBD1 (5 bases). Trimming took off 5 bases at V and 8 bases at J, with 18 bases between the two ends. The CDR3 is 15 residues long. From germline, CDR1 is LGHNT and CDR2 FRNRAP. CDR3 loop: CASGLHLGVREKLFF. CDR3 DNA sequence: TGTGCTAGTGGTCTCCACCTGGGGGTCAGGGAAAAACTGTTTTTT.

V usage is TRBV4-1 and J usage is TRBJ2-2; TRBD2 is a possible D gene (7 bases). Looked up from germline, CDR1 is MGHRA and CDR2 is YSYEKL. The CDR3 totals 16 residues. V lost 3 bases, J lost 7 bases, and 18 bases lay in between. CDR3 in amino acids: CASSHSGGRISGELFF. The CDR3 region has the DNA TGCGCCAGCAGCCATTCCGGGGGGCGCATTAGCGGGGAGCTGTTTTTT.

The rearrangement joins TRBV29-1 to TRBJ2-5; unclear D gene. Trimming removed 1 base from V and 7 bases from J, with 16 bases in between. Germline CDR1 SQVTM, CDR2 ANQGSEA. The length of the CDR3 is 14 residues. CDR3 loop: CSVEGSGIGWTQYF. CDR3 DNA sequence: TGCAGCGTTGAAGGATCTGGGATTGGGTGGACCCAGTACTTC. Looking up the rest from reference TRBV29-1 and TRBJ2-5 gives the full variable domain: SAVISQKPSRDICQRGTSLTIQCQVDSQVTMMFWYRQQPGQSLTLIATANQGSEATYESGFVIDKFPISRPNLTFSTLTVSNMSPEDSSIYLCSVEGSGIGWTQYFGPGTRLLVL.

In its sample, this clonotype was seen a few times. The chain links TRBV2 to TRBJ2-7; 7 bases match TRBD2. Trimming at V came to 8 bases and at J to 4 bases, leaving 8 bases not matched to a gene. CDR3 length: 13 amino acids. The V gene's germline CDR1 is SNHLY and CDR2 FYNNEI. CDR3: CASDLGGGYEQYF. The DNA for the CDR3 is TGTGCCAGCGATCTAGGCGGGGGATACGAGCAGTACTTC.

This rearrangement joins TRBV19 to TRBJ2-1, with 9 bases identical to TRBD2. V shed 5 bases and J 5 bases; nucleotides not matched to a gene: 4. The CDR3 totals 14 residues. Germline CDR1 reads LNHDA; CDR2 reads SQIVND (reference sequence). CDR3 amino acids: CASSQAGGDNEQFF. The CDR3 nucleotides are TGTGCCAGTAGTCAAGCGGGGGGAGACAATGAGCAGTTCTTC.

This clonotype has only a few counts. The chain employs TRBV19 and TRBJ1-2; perhaps TRBD1 as D (6 bases). The germline V and J ends were trimmed by 7 bases and 6 bases, with 18 bases remaining between them. The CDR3 spans 14 residues. Germline CDR1 is LNHDA and CDR2 is SQIVND (reference sequence). The CDR3 sequence is CASNERGAFDGYTF. CDR3 nucleotides: TGTGCCAGTAATGAACGGGGGGCGTTTGATGGCTACACCTTC. Based on the CDR3 plus reference TRBV19 and TRBJ1-2, the full variable domain is DGGITQSPKYLFRKEGQNVTLSCEQNLNHDAMYWYRQDPGQGLRLIYYSQIVNDFQKGDIAEGYSVSREKKESFPLTVTSAQKNPTAFYLCASNERGAFDGYTFGSGTRLTVV.

At least ten counts were recorded for this clonotype. This chain links TRBV20-1 with TRBJ1-1; no definite D call. The ends were cut back, 0 bases at V and 8 bases at J, with 13 bases in the middle. CDR3 size: 13 residues. Looked up from germline, CDR1 is DFQATT and CDR2 is SNEGSKA (reference sequence). CDR3: CSARDAPNAEAFF. As DNA, the CDR3 is TGCAGTGCTAGAGATGCACCGAATGCGGAAGCTTTCTTT.

The chain joins TRBV4-1 to TRBJ2-7; D unclear. The V gene lost 0 bases and the J gene lost 0 bases, with 12 bases spanning the gap. The CDR3 is 16 amino acids. Germline-derived CDR1 and CDR2 are MGHRA and YSYEKL. This CDR3 is CASSQEVGASSYEQYF. The CDR3 DNA reads TGCGCCAGCAGCCAAGAGGTAGGCGCGAGCTCCTACGAGCAGTACTTC.

The table lists this clonotype with a few counts. One end of the junction varies from germline; a read error may be responsible. The rearrangement links TRBV10-3 to TRBJ1-1; D not resolved. The CDR3 runs to 15 residues. Germline V lookup: CDR1 ENHRY, CDR2 SYGVKD. CDR3 protein: CAIRDPGVANTGAFF. The DNA of the CDR3 is TGTGCCATCAGGGACCCGGGCGTTGCGAACACTGGAGCTTTCTTT.

This clonotype came up a few times. The J gene is TRBJ2-5, the V gene TRBV6-2 or TRBV6-3; 11 bases line up with TRBD2. Per the germline V gene, CDR1 is MNHEY and CDR2 is SVGEGT. The ends lost 6 bases at V and 3 bases at J; junction bases unmatched: 9. The CDR3 is 16 amino acids. Here the CDR3 DNA reads TGTGCCAGCAGGCCCTCGACTAGCGGGGTGGAAGAGACCCAGTACTTC. Translating gives CASRPSTSGVEETQYF.

V and J are TRBV15 and TRBJ2-1; 8 positions match TRBD2. J gave up 5 bases and V 11 bases, and 8 bases lay outside the gene matches. Germline V gives CDR1 LNHNV, CDR2 YYDKDF (reference sequence). CDR3 length equals 13 residues. CDR3 in amino acids: CAPRTSGHNEQFF. The DNA of the CDR3 is TGTGCCCCCCGAACTAGCGGTCACAATGAGCAGTTCTTC.

The chain combines TRBV9 with TRBJ2-1; TRBD1 matches at 7 bases. CDR1 is SGDLS, CDR2 YYNGEE, per germline. Trimming removed 4 bases from V and 6 bases from J; junction bases left unmatched: 10. The CDR3 consists of 15 residues. CDR3 protein: CASSPGQVGGNEQFF. Here the CDR3 DNA reads TGTGCCAGCAGCCCAGGACAGGTCGGAGGCAATGAGCAGTTCTTC.

This clonotype was observed many times. In DNA form, the CDR3 reads TGTGCCAGCAGCCCAATGGCCCCTCTAGTGGTCCAAGAGACCCAGTACTTC. Protein: CASSPMAPLVVQETQYF. The chain is built from TRBV4-2 and TRBJ2-5, with unresolved D. V was clipped by 4 bases and J by 1 base, with 19 bases between them. Germline CDR1 and CDR2: LGHNA and YNFKEQ. The length of the CDR3 is 17 residues.